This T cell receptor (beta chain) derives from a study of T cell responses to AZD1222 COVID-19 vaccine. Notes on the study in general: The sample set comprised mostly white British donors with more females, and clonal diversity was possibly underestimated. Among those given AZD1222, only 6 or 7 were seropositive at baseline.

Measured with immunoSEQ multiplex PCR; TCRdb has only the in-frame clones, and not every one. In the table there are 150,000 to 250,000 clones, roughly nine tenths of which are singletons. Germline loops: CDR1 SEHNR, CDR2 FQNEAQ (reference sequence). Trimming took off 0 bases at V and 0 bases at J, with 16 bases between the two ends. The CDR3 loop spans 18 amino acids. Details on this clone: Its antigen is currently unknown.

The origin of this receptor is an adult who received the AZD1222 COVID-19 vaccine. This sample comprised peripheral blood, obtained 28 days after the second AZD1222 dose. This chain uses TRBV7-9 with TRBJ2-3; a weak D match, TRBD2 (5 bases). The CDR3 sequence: CASSLAHVGGGSTDTQYF. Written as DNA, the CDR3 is TGTGCCAGCAGCTTAGCGCATGTGGGCGGCGGGAGCACAGATACGCAGTATTTT.